This T cell receptor beta chain was identified during a study of blood T cells in healthy people across ages. CDR3 size: 14 residues. Trimming left V 2 bases short and J 4 bases short, with 6 bases between. Germline V gene lookup returns CDR1 SGHTA and CDR2 FQGNSA. Combining a sample-barcoded 5' primer with a J-beta primer mix, a second PCR ran for roughly 6 to 11 cycles. CDR3-containing paired-end reads numbered at least 3 million in each sample. TCRdb called the 5' RACE reads again in MiXCR, with one record for every CDR3 protein. Among around 900,000 distinct CDR3 sequences, 51% were seen once, and the ten largest hold 20% to 25%. General observations from the study: Getting older went along with TCR beta diversity per million T cells dropping roughly linearly. Diversity estimates drawn from one million T cells were deemed underestimates.

Note on this clonotype: Its target is unknown.

Specimen: blood. The chain recombines TRBV7-2 with TRBJ1-6, with no clear D. The sequence came from a woman aged 55-75 years in good health. Here the CDR3 reads CASSLNTYNSPLHF. The CDR3 DNA is TGTGCCAGCAGCTTAAACACGTATAATTCACCCCTCCACTTT.